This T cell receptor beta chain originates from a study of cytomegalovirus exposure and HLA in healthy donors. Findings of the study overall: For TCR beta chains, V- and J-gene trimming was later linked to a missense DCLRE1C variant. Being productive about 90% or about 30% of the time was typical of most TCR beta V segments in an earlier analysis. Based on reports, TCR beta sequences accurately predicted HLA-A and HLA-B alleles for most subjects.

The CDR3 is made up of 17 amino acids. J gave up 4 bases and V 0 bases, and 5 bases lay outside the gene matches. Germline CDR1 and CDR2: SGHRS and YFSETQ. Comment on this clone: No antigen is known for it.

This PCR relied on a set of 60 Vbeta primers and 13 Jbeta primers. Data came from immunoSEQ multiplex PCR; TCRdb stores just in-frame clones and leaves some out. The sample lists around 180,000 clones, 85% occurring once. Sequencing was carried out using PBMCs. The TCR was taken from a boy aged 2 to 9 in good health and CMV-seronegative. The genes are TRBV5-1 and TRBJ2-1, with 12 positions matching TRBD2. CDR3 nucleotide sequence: TGCGCCAGCAGCTTGGTTCCTAGCGGGGGGGGATACAATGAGCAGTTCTTC. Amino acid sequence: CASSLVPSGGGYNEQFF. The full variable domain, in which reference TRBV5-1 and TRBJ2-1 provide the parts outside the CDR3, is KAGVTQTPRYLIKTRGQQVTLSCSPISGHRSVSWYQQTPGQGLQFLFEYFSETQRNKGNFPGRFSGRQFSNSRSEMNVSTLELGDSALYLCASSLVPSGGGYNEQFFGPGTRLTVL.